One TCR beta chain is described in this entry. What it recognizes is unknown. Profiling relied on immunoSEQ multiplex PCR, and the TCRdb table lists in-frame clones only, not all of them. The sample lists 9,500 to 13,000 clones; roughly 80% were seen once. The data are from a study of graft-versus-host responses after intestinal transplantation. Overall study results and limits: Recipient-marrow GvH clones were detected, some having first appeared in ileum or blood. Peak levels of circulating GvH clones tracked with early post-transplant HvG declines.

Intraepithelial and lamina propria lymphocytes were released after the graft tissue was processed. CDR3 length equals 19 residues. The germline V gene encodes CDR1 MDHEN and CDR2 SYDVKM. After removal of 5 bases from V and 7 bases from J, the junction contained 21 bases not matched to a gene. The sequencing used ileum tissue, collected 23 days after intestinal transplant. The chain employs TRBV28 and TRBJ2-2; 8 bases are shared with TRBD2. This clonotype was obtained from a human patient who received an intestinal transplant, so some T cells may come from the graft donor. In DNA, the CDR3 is TGTGCCAGCAGTCTGTTTGGGTCCGGGGGGCTAGCGGGCGGCGGGGAGCTGTTTTTT. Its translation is CASSLFGSGGLAGGGELFF.